The rows below give T cell receptor beta chains drawn from one sample of a study of blood T cell repertoires in COVID-19. Using immunoSEQ multiplex PCR, the repertoire was profiled, and TCRdb retains in-frame clones only, with some absent. The data show 55,000 to 70,000 clones, around 90% seen once. Sequenced input: peripheral blood. The source is a middle-aged man with COVID-19, enrolled during active disease. Each CDR3 is given with its conserved first and last residue. A D gene is named only where the DNA matches it firmly. Only part of the rows carry a size: once, few, many, or a class if the clone is expanded.

V gene: TRBV4-2; clone size: few; J gene: TRBJ1-2; D gene: .; CDR3 protein: CASSQVLPANYGYTF; CDR3 DNA: TGTGCCAGCAGCCAAGTTCTTCCAGCTAACTATGGCTACACCTTC
V gene: TRBV19; clone size: .; J gene: TRBJ2-5; D gene: .; CDR3 protein: CASSQTIETQYF; CDR3 DNA: TGTGCCAGTAGTCAAACTATCGAGACCCAGTACTTC
V gene: TRBV10-2; clone size: .; J gene: TRBJ2-7; D gene: .; CDR3 protein: CASSEYVSYEQYF; CDR3 DNA: TGCGCCAGCAGTGAATATGTTTCCTACGAGCAGTACTTC
V gene: TRBV6-2/TRBV6-3; clone size: .; J gene: TRBJ1-4; D gene: .; CDR3 protein: CASSYFGVVTNEKLFF; CDR3 DNA: TGTGCCAGCAGTTACTTCGGGGTGGTAACTAATGAAAAACTGTTTTTT
V gene: TRBV7-9; clone size: .; J gene: TRBJ2-3; D gene: .; CDR3 protein: CASSGMDSWADTQYF; CDR3 DNA: TGTGCCAGCAGCGGGATGGACTCCTGGGCAGATACGCAGTATTTT
V gene: TRBV5-1; clone size: .; J gene: TRBJ1-5; D gene: TRBD1; CDR3 protein: CASAEGALSGQPQHF; CDR3 DNA: TGCGCCAGCGCTGAGGGGGCCCTCTCTGGACAGCCCCAGCATTTT
V gene: TRBV5-4; clone size: .; J gene: TRBJ2-3; D gene: .; CDR3 protein: CASRTQGGTDTQYF; CDR3 DNA: TGTGCCAGCAGGACACAGGGAGGCACAGATACGCAGTATTTT
V gene: TRBV6-5; clone size: .; J gene: TRBJ1-2; D gene: .; CDR3 protein: CASSYSGPDSYGYTF; CDR3 DNA: TGTGCCAGCAGTTACTCTGGTCCGGACTCCTATGGCTACACCTTC
V gene: TRBV28; clone size: .; J gene: TRBJ2-7; D gene: .; CDR3 protein: CASSSPGLYYEQYF; CDR3 DNA: TGTGCCAGCAGCTCTCCGGGACTTTACTACGAGCAGTACTTC
V gene: TRBV30; clone size: .; J gene: TRBJ2-7; D gene: TRBD2; CDR3 protein: CAWNGGTSYEQYF; CDR3 DNA: TGTGCCTGGAACGGGGGGACGTCCTACGAGCAGTACTTC
V gene: TRBV3-1/TRBV3-2; clone size: once; J gene: TRBJ1-2; D gene: .; CDR3 protein: CASSHINNYGYTF; CDR3 DNA: TGTGCCAGCAGCCACATCAATAACTATGGCTACACCTTC
V gene: TRBV19; clone size: .; J gene: TRBJ2-3; D gene: TRBD2; CDR3 protein: CASSRTSGGPTDTQYF; CDR3 DNA: TGTGCCAGTAGCCGGACTAGCGGGGGCCCTACAGATACGCAGTATTTT
V gene: TRBV5-6; clone size: .; J gene: TRBJ2-1; D gene: TRBD2; CDR3 protein: CASSFPGGGYNEQFF; CDR3 DNA: TGTGCCAGCAGCTTCCCCGGGGGGGGGTACAATGAGCAGTTCTTC
V gene: TRBV7-9; clone size: .; J gene: TRBJ2-7; D gene: TRBD1; CDR3 protein: CASSLAGDSSYEQYF; CDR3 DNA: TGTGCCAGCAGCTTAGCCGGGGACAGCTCCTACGAGCAGTACTTC
V gene: TRBV5-5; clone size: .; J gene: TRBJ2-7; D gene: .; CDR3 protein: CASSLYSYEQYF; CDR3 DNA: TGTGCCAGCAGCTTGTACAGTTACGAGCAGTACTTC
V gene: TRBV7-9; clone size: .; J gene: TRBJ1-3; D gene: TRBD1; CDR3 protein: CASSSPDRGLRNTIYF; CDR3 DNA: TGTGCCAGCAGCTCACCGGACAGGGGGCTGCGGAACACCATATATTTT
V gene: TRBV5-8; clone size: .; J gene: TRBJ2-2; D gene: .; CDR3 protein: CASSLVLTKTGELFF; CDR3 DNA: TGTGCCAGCAGCTTGGTACTAACTAAAACCGGGGAGCTGTTTTTT
V gene: TRBV4-1; clone size: .; J gene: TRBJ2-7; D gene: TRBD1; CDR3 protein: CASSPKDRSPYEQYF; CDR3 DNA: TGCGCCAGCAGCCCAAAGGACAGGTCTCCCTACGAGCAGTACTTC
V gene: TRBV19; clone size: .; J gene: TRBJ2-5; D gene: TRBD2; CDR3 protein: CASSTGTRRETQYF; CDR3 DNA: TGTGCCAGTAGTACGGGGACTAGACGGGAGACCCAGTACTTC
V gene: TRBV5-1; clone size: .; J gene: TRBJ2-7; D gene: TRBD1; CDR3 protein: CASSSGQLDYEQYF; CDR3 DNA: TGCGCCAGCAGCTCGGGACAGCTGGACTACGAGCAGTACTTC
V gene: TRBV3-1/TRBV3-2; clone size: .; J gene: TRBJ2-1; D gene: .; CDR3 protein: CASSQTFRGGEQFF; CDR3 DNA: TGTGCCAGCAGCCAAACCTTTAGGGGGGGTGAGCAGTTCTTC
V gene: TRBV5-1; clone size: .; J gene: TRBJ1-2; D gene: .; CDR3 protein: CASSLGVRQGGGYTF; CDR3 DNA: TGCGCCAGCAGCTTGGGGGTTCGGCAGGGAGGAGGCTACACCTTC
V gene: TRBV19; clone size: .; J gene: TRBJ1-2; D gene: .; CDR3 protein: CASSTTWQIIYGYTF; CDR3 DNA: TGTGCCAGTAGTACCACCTGGCAGATAATCTATGGCTACACCTTC
V gene: TRBV9; clone size: .; J gene: TRBJ2-7; D gene: TRBD2; CDR3 protein: CASSVASGVAYEQYF; CDR3 DNA: TGTGCCAGCAGCGTAGCTAGCGGGGTAGCCTACGAGCAGTACTTC
V gene: TRBV20-1; clone size: .; J gene: TRBJ1-4; D gene: .; CDR3 protein: CSAQPSFF; CDR3 DNA: TGCAGTGCTCAACCCAGTTTTTTT
V gene: TRBV28; clone size: few; J gene: TRBJ2-7; D gene: TRBD1; CDR3 protein: CASSSGQGGEQYF; CDR3 DNA: TGTGCCAGCAGTTCCGGACAGGGGGGCGAGCAGTACTTC
V gene: TRBV7-9; clone size: few; J gene: TRBJ2-7; D gene: .; CDR3 protein: CASSYISGGDYEQYF; CDR3 DNA: TGTGCCAGCAGTTATATTAGCGGTGGAGACTACGAGCAGTACTTC
V gene: TRBV2; clone size: .; J gene: TRBJ1-2; D gene: .; CDR3 protein: CASLGGGGYTF; CDR3 DNA: TGTGCCAGCCTAGGAGGAGGTGGCTACACCTTC
V gene: TRBV20-1; clone size: .; J gene: TRBJ2-7; D gene: .; CDR3 protein: CASTDSYEQYF; CDR3 DNA: TGCGCTTCGACAGACTCCTACGAGCAGTACTTC
V gene: TRBV19; clone size: .; J gene: TRBJ1-5; D gene: TRBD1; CDR3 protein: CASSIEEGGSQPQHF; CDR3 DNA: TGTGCCAGTAGTATAGAAGAAGGGGGCAGTCAGCCCCAGCATTTT
V gene: TRBV18; clone size: .; J gene: TRBJ1-4; D gene: .; CDR3 protein: CASSPPERAWEKLFF; CDR3 DNA: TGTGCCAGCTCACCTCCGGAGCGGGCTTGGGAAAAACTGTTTTTT
V gene: TRBV6-1; clone size: .; J gene: TRBJ1-4; D gene: .; CDR3 protein: CASSEYGVKLFF; CDR3 DNA: TGTGCCAGCAGTGAATATGGAGTAAAACTGTTTTTT
V gene: TRBV19; clone size: .; J gene: TRBJ2-6; D gene: TRBD1; CDR3 protein: CASRDRGIDWANVLTF; CDR3 DNA: TGTGCCAGCCGGGACAGGGGGATTGATTGGGCCAACGTCCTGACTTTC
V gene: TRBV18; clone size: .; J gene: TRBJ1-2; D gene: TRBD1; CDR3 protein: CASAAGTGGTINYGYTF; CDR3 DNA: TGTGCCAGCGCAGCCGGGACAGGGGGTACCATCAACTATGGCTACACCTTC
V gene: TRBV6-5; clone size: .; J gene: TRBJ2-7; D gene: .; CDR3 protein: CASRTGISSYEQYF; CDR3 DNA: TGTGCCAGCAGAACAGGGATCAGCTCCTACGAGCAGTACTTC
V gene: TRBV6-5; clone size: .; J gene: TRBJ1-2; D gene: TRBD1; CDR3 protein: CASSSRQGFYGYTF; CDR3 DNA: TGTGCCAGCAGCTCAAGACAGGGTTTTTATGGCTACACCTTC
V gene: TRBV29-1; clone size: .; J gene: TRBJ2-3; D gene: .; CDR3 protein: CSAADTDTQYF; CDR3 DNA: TGCAGCGCCGCGGACACAGATACGCAGTATTTT
V gene: TRBV5-1; clone size: .; J gene: TRBJ1-6; D gene: .; CDR3 protein: CASSFGDMYNSPLHF; CDR3 DNA: TGCGCCAGCAGCTTCGGGGACATGTATAATTCACCCCTCCACTTT
V gene: TRBV9; clone size: .; J gene: TRBJ2-1; D gene: .; CDR3 protein: CASSVAGLEQFF; CDR3 DNA: TGTGCCAGCAGCGTCGCAGGGCTTGAGCAGTTCTTC
V gene: TRBV15; clone size: .; J gene: TRBJ1-3; D gene: .; CDR3 protein: CATSRDMAGVGNTIYF; CDR3 DNA: TGTGCCACCAGCAGAGATATGGCCGGGGTTGGAAACACCATATATTTT
V gene: TRBV21-1; clone size: .; J gene: TRBJ2-1; D gene: .; CDR3 protein: CASSKAGLAGPYNEQFF; CDR3 DNA: TGTGCCAGCAGCAAAGCAGGACTAGCGGGGCCTTACAATGAGCAGTTCTTC
V gene: TRBV30; clone size: .; J gene: TRBJ1-1; D gene: TRBD1; CDR3 protein: CAWSSGTGNTEAFF; CDR3 DNA: TGTGCCTGGAGCTCCGGGACAGGGAACACTGAAGCTTTCTTT